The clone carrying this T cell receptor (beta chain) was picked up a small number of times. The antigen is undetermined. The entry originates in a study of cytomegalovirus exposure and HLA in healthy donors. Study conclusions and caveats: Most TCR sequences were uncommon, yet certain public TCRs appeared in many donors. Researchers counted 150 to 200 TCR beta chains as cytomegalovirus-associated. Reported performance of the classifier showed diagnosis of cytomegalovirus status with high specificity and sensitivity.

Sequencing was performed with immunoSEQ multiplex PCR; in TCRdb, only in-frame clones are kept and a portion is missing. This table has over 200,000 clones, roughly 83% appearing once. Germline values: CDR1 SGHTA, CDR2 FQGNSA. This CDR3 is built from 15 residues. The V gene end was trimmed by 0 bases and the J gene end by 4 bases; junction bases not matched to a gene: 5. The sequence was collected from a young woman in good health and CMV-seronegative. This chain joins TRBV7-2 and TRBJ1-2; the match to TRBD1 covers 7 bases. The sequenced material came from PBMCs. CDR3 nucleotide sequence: TGTGCCAGCAGCTTAGCCGGGACAGAGAGCTATGGCTACACCTTC. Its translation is CASSLAGTESYGYTF.